Reported below is one T cell receptor beta chain. Antigen specificity is unknown. Germline lookup yields CDR1 KGHSH and CDR2 LQKENI. The CDR3 is 14 amino acids. The V gene end was trimmed by 2 bases and the J gene end by 2 bases; junction bases not matched to a gene: 3. TCRdb re-called the RACE reads through MiXCR, storing one row per CDR3 protein. The sample lists approximately 52,000 distinct CDR3 sequences, about 11% occurring once. The time point was: patch test 1, 2 weeks after DPC sensitization. Regarding treatment: therapeutic diphenylcyclopropenone sensitization with weekly scalp DPC. The authors' total RNA extraction used unfractionated whole blood. The sample belongs to a study of human T cells and chemical hapten exposure. Study-level background: DPC at 2% was the sensitizing agent, placed on roughly 2 cm by roughly 2 cm of upper inner arm skin. Diphenylcyclopropenone doses were given weekly to the scalps of patients across the roughly 24-week study.

General study findings and limits: Expanded TCRs made up significantly more big CDR3 similarity clusters than controls did.

The sequencing here drew on whole blood, taken in connection with sensitization to the hapten diphenylcyclopropenone (DPC). This TCR was recovered from a woman between 40 and 55 years old with alopecia areata. Some clones in this sample may be carry-over from other donors' samples. The V gene is TRBV18, the J gene TRBJ2-7; the match to TRBD1 covers 7 bases. Written as DNA, the CDR3 is TGTGCCAGCTCACCAGACCAGGGGGCCTACGAGCAGTACTTC. Residues: CASSPDQGAYEQYF.